These 30 T cell receptor beta chains were sequenced from one sample in a study of T cell responses to AZD1222 COVID-19 vaccine. Data came from immunoSEQ multiplex PCR; TCRdb stores just in-frame clones and leaves some out. The table lists 75,000 to 85,000 clones, 90% of them singletons. Sequenced here: peripheral blood, sampled on day 0 of AZD1222 vaccination. These receptors were taken from an adult in good health.

V is TRBV10-3 and J is TRBJ2-7; TRBD1 is a possible D gene (6 bases). Per the germline V gene, CDR1 is ENHRY and CDR2 is SYGVKD. CDR3 length: 14 residues. Trimming removed 0 bases at V and 3 bases at J, with 9 bases between. The CDR3, as DNA: TGTGCCATCAGTGAGTCGAGGACAGACTACGAGCAGTACTTC. The encoded protein is CAISESRTDYEQYF.

The V and J genes are TRBV11-2 and TRBJ1-2; 11 nucleotides align to TRBD1. This CDR3 is 15 amino acids long. Germline CDR1 and CDR2: SGHAT and FQNNGV. J was trimmed by 7 bases and V by 5 bases; bases with no gene match: 9. The CDR3 loop reads CASSGGTGGSRGYTF. CDR3 sequence (DNA): TGTGCCAGCAGCGGTGGGACAGGGGGATCGCGTGGCTACACCTTC.

The chain is built from TRBV5-1 and TRBJ2-7; tentative D call: TRBD1 (5 bases). The CDR3 covers 17 residues. Deletions cut 2 bases from V and 1 base from J, with 19 bases between. Germline CDR1 reads SGHRS; CDR2 reads YFSETQ. The CDR3 DNA follows: TGCGCCAGCAGCTTTTTTGGGCTCCGAACAGGATCCTACGAGCAGTACTTC. It yields the protein CASSFFGLRTGSYEQYF.

V and J are TRBV9 and TRBJ2-7, with 10 bases matching TRBD1. V was pared by 3 bases and J by 6 bases, with 9 bases of the junction left unmatched. Germline V lookup: CDR1 SGDLS, CDR2 YYNGEE. The CDR3 contains 15 residues. The CDR3 spells CASSEAGTGVGEQYF. CDR3 bases: TGTGCCAGCAGCGAGGCCGGGACAGGGGTTGGCGAGCAGTACTTC.

In DNA, the CDR3 is TGTGCCACCTCAGCTGGGAACGAGCAGTACTTC. It encodes CATSAGNEQYF. The rearrangement uses TRBV6-5 and TRBJ2-7; D unresolved. This CDR3 spans 11 amino acids. Between the trimmed V and J ends, which lost 10 bases and 5 bases, there was a span of 12 bases. The germline gives CDR1 MNHEY, CDR2 SVGAGI.

The chain couples TRBV29-1 to TRBJ2-2; D tentatively reads TRBD1 or TRBD2 (5 bases each). Germline V gene lookup returns CDR1 SQVTM and CDR2 ANQGSEA. Trimming took off 1 base at V and 2 bases at J, with 11 bases between the two ends. The CDR3 is made up of 15 amino acids. The CDR3 DNA reads TGCAGCGTTGAAGCACCCGGGACCAACACCGGGGAGCTGTTTTTT. Its protein product is CSVEAPGTNTGELFF.

This clone was observed a few times. Relative to the germline gene, one junction end is altered; a read error may explain this. The rearrangement uses TRBV11-2 and TRBJ2-3, with 12 bases lining up with TRBD2. CDR1 and CDR2 (germline): SGHAT, FQNNGV. The CDR3 is 15 amino acids. In DNA, the CDR3 is TGTGCCAGCAGCCCAGCGGGGGCTAGCGGGGGGGCGAGGGTCTTT. This encodes CASSPAGASGGARVF.

The chain uses TRBV11-2 and TRBJ2-3; D possibly uses TRBD1 or TRBD2 (5 bases each). The V gene lost 0 bases and the J gene lost 0 bases, with 16 bases spanning the gap. Per the germline V gene, CDR1 is SGHAT and CDR2 is FQNNGV. The CDR3 has 18 residues. CDR3 bases: TGTGCCAGCAGCTTAGAAAGGGGAGTAGGCCCTAGCACAGATACGCAGTATTTT. Translated: CASSLERGVGPSTDTQYF.

The chain couples TRBV15 to TRBJ2-1; D is possibly TRBD1 (5 bases). The CDR3 loop spans 15 amino acids. Trimming took off 0 bases at V and 4 bases at J, with 10 bases between the two ends. Looked up from germline, CDR1 is LNHNV and CDR2 is YYDKDF (reference sequence). The CDR3 region is CATSRDLDSYNEQFF. The CDR3, as DNA: TGTGCCACCAGCAGAGATCTCGACAGTTACAATGAGCAGTTCTTC.

The chain uses TRBV11-2 and TRBJ2-7, with D perhaps matching TRBD1 or TRBD2 (5 bases each). This CDR3 has 15 residues. Trimming left V 1 base short and J 2 bases short, with 12 bases between. Germline V gives CDR1 SGHAT, CDR2 FQNNGV. This chain's CDR3 is CASSLVGTEAYEQYF. CDR3 bases: TGTGCCAGCAGCTTAGTCGGGACGGAAGCCTACGAGCAGTACTTC.

The gene calls are TRBV3-1 (or the pseudogene TRBV3-2) and TRBJ2-5; 8 positions agree with TRBD2. V dropped 4 bases and J dropped 5; count of bases not matched to a gene: 3. The CDR3 contains 13 residues. The V gene's germline CDR1 is LGHDT and CDR2 YNNKEL (reference sequence). The CDR3 DNA follows: TGTGCCAGCAGCCCGGGGGGGAGGGAGACCCAGTACTTC. It encodes CASSPGGRETQYF.

The rearrangement joins TRBV4-3 to TRBJ1-2; unclear D gene. This CDR3 comprises 14 residues. The germline gives CDR1 LGHNA, CDR2 YSLEER. V was shortened by 0 bases and J by 1 base, with 6 bases between the two germline ends. CDR3: CASSQDWGNYGYTF. CDR3 nucleotide sequence: TGCGCCAGCAGCCAAGATTGGGGTAACTATGGCTACACCTTC.

The J gene is TRBJ1-3, the V gene TRBV30, with D maybe TRBD1 (6 bases). This CDR3 has 16 amino acids. Germline assignment: CDR1 GTSNPN and CDR2 SVGIG (reference sequence). The V and J ends lost 5 bases and 0 bases respectively, with 17 bases between them. CDR3 protein: CAWETGTRSSGNTIYF. The CDR3 DNA sequence: TGTGCCTGGGAAACCGGGACACGAAGCTCTGGAAACACCATATATTTT.

The chain uses TRBV9 and TRBJ1-5; 7 bases match TRBD1. CDR3 length: 15 residues. Germline V gene sequence: CDR1 SGDLS, CDR2 YYNGEE. The trim removed 4 bases at V and 0 bases at J, leaving 4 bases unmatched. The CDR3 bases are TGTGCCAGCAGCCCGACAGGGTTTAGCAATCAGCCCCAGCATTTT. This codes for CASSPTGFSNQPQHF.

The chain combines TRBV11-2 with TRBJ2-7, with TRBD2 matching over 7 bases. The CDR3 sequence is 16 residues long. The germline V gene encodes CDR1 SGHAT and CDR2 FQNNGV. After removal of 0 bases from V and 3 bases from J, the junction contained 8 bases not matched to a gene. The chain's CDR3 is CASSLDIRGGSYEQYF. The CDR3 coding sequence is TGTGCCAGCAGCTTAGATATCCGGGGAGGGAGCTACGAGCAGTACTTC.

The chain carries TRBV2 and TRBJ2-5; D ambiguous. The CDR3 has 10 residues. Germline lookup yields CDR1 SNHLY and CDR2 FYNNEI. The germline V and J ends were trimmed by 8 bases and 2 bases, with 3 bases remaining between them. The CDR3 DNA reads TGTGCCAGCCGACAAGAGACCCAGTACTTC. Translating it yields CASRQETQYF.

The V gene is TRBV5-1, the J gene TRBJ2-7; possibly TRBD1 for D (5 bases). In germline, CDR1 is SGHRS, CDR2 YFSETQ. CDR3 size: 16 residues. Trimming shortened V by 5 bases and J by 0 bases, and 18 bases separated the two germline ends. The CDR3 is CASSWGLGAPSYEQYF. The DNA of the CDR3 is TGCGCCAGCAGTTGGGGTCTAGGGGCACCCTCCTACGAGCAGTACTTC.

The rearrangement joins TRBV11-2 to TRBJ1-1; no definite D call. Germline assignment: CDR1 SGHAT and CDR2 FQNNGV. This CDR3 has 13 amino acids. Trimming stripped 8 bases from V and 0 bases from J, with 10 bases between. DNA of the CDR3: TGTGCCAGCCAGGCAGGACTGAACACTGAAGCTTTCTTT. This codes for CASQAGLNTEAFF. The variable domain in full, completed from reference TRBV11-2 and TRBJ1-1, reads EAGVAQSPRYKIIEKRQSVAFWCNPISGHATLYWYQQILGQGPKLLIQFQNNGVVDDSQLPKDRFSAERLKGVDSTLKIQPAKLEDSAVYLCASQAGLNTEAFFGQGTRLTVV.

The gene calls are TRBV28 and TRBJ2-3; the D gene could be TRBD1 or TRBD2 (6 bases each). CDR1 and CDR2 (germline): MDHEN, SYDVKM. This CDR3 contains 16 residues. The V gene lost 3 bases and the J gene lost 2 bases, with 15 bases spanning the gap. The chain's CDR3 is CASSFVGGPPTDTQYF. CDR3 coding DNA: TGTGCCAGCAGTTTCGTCGGGGGCCCCCCCACAGATACGCAGTATTTT.

This clone was found a few times. The V gene is TRBV5-1, the J gene TRBJ2-3; 12 nucleotides line up with TRBD2. With 1 base clipped from V and 3 bases from J, the junction kept 3 bases outside the gene matches. This CDR3 region has 16 residues. Looked up from germline, CDR1 is SGHRS and CDR2 is YFSETQ. The CDR3 region is CASSLRTSGVTDTQYF. CDR3 bases: TGCGCCAGCAGCTTGAGGACTAGCGGGGTGACAGATACGCAGTATTTT.

The chain couples TRBV3-1 (or the pseudogene TRBV3-2) to TRBJ1-4; no reliable D call. This CDR3 has 14 amino acids. V lost 0 bases, J lost 8 bases, and 10 bases lay in between. Germline V gene data show CDR1 as LGHDT and CDR2 as YNNKEL (reference sequence). The CDR3 nucleotides are TGTGCCAGCAGCCAAGATCGCGCAGACGAAAAACTGTTTTTT. This codes for CASSQDRADEKLFF.

This chain links TRBV19 with TRBJ2-1; 12 bases align to TRBD1. CDR3 length equals 17 residues. Germline V CDR1 and CDR2: LNHDA, SQIVND (reference sequence). V was pared by 2 bases and J by 4 bases, with 6 bases of the junction left unmatched. CDR3 residues: CASSIYRGQGAYNEQFF. The CDR3 nucleotides read TGTGCCAGTAGTATATACAGGGGACAGGGGGCTTACAATGAGCAGTTCTTC.

The chain recombines TRBV5-5 with TRBJ2-7; a weak D match, TRBD1 (5 bases). V was trimmed by 4 bases and J by 4 bases, leaving 15 bases between them. The length of the CDR3 is 14 residues. The V gene's germline CDR1 is SGHKS and CDR2 YYEKEE (reference sequence). The CDR3: CASSPTESMYEQYF. The CDR3 DNA follows: TGTGCCAGCAGCCCGACAGAATCCATGTACGAGCAGTACTTC.

The chain is built from TRBV6-2 or TRBV6-3 and TRBJ1-5; the D gene is possibly TRBD1 (6 bases). V lost 2 bases and J 2 bases, leaving 7 bases between the germline ends. There are 14 residues in the CDR3. Germline-derived CDR1 and CDR2 are MNHEY and SVGEGT. The CDR3 DNA reads as TGTGCCAGCAGTTACGCAGGGGGCAATCAGCCCCAGCATTTT. This codes for CASSYAGGNQPQHF.

The chain uses TRBV11-2 and TRBJ2-7; D may be TRBD1 (5 bases). The CDR3 length is 15 residues. Trimming left V 4 bases short and J 3 bases short, with 16 bases between. The V gene's germline CDR1 is SGHAT and CDR2 FQNNGV. The DNA for the CDR3 is TGTGCCAGCAGCTCCACCCGTGGACACAACTACGAGCAGTACTTC. Protein product: CASSSTRGHNYEQYF.

The chain uses TRBV4-3 and TRBJ2-7; either TRBD1 or TRBD2 may fit D (5 bases each). This CDR3 is 19 amino acids long. The V end was cut by 0 bases, the J end by 0 bases, with 21 bases between. The germline V gene has CDR1 LGHNA and CDR2 YSLEER. The chain's CDR3 is CASSQEPIRRGVGSYEQYF. The CDR3 DNA reads TGCGCCAGCAGCCAAGAGCCCATCCGTCGGGGCGTTGGCTCCTACGAGCAGTACTTC.

The rearrangement joins TRBV5-5 to TRBJ2-3; D not resolved. This CDR3 is 14 amino acids long. The V and J ends lost 4 bases and 5 bases respectively, with 14 bases between them. Germline V gene data show CDR1 as SGHKS and CDR2 as YYEKEE (reference sequence). CDR3 sequence: CASSQRLGIDTQYF. In DNA, the CDR3 is TGTGCCAGCAGCCAGAGACTGGGAATAGATACGCAGTATTTT.

This chain connects TRBV6-5 to TRBJ1-3; a weak D match, TRBD1 (5 bases). Germline values: CDR1 MNHEY, CDR2 SVGAGI. Trimming pared 5 bases from V and 2 bases from J, leaving 10 bases between. The CDR3 totals 14 residues. CDR3: CASSLGVTGNTIYF. The CDR3 DNA follows: TGTGCCAGCAGTCTAGGGGTTACTGGAAACACCATATATTTT.

This chain links TRBV15 with TRBJ2-3, with TRBD1 identical over 8 bases. In germline, CDR1 is LNHNV, CDR2 YYDKDF (reference sequence). J was trimmed by 4 bases and V by 7 bases; bases with no gene match: 7. The CDR3 runs 14 residues. CDR3 protein: CATTRTGSPDTQYF. DNA for the CDR3: TGTGCCACCACCCGGACAGGGAGTCCAGATACGCAGTATTTT.

The chain has TRBV6-5 and TRBJ1-1, with TRBD1 as a possible D gene (6 bases). CDR1 MNHEY and CDR2 SVGAGI come from the germline V gene. The CDR3 is made up of 14 amino acids. V dropped 6 bases and J dropped 1 base, with 12 bases sitting between them. CDR3 residues: CASRVEGGNTEAFF. The CDR3 bases are TGTGCCAGCAGGGTTGAAGGGGGGAACACTGAAGCTTTCTTT.